By sample share, the clone carrying this T cell receptor (beta chain) is medium-sized. What it binds is not known. Clones were sequenced by immunoSEQ multiplex PCR, and TCRdb holds only the in-frame ones, with some missing. The sample has over 130,000 clones, around 91% seen once. This entry is derived from a study of T cell responses to AZD1222 COVID-19 vaccine. In the study overall: Combined were second doses at about 4 or about 12 weeks.

General study results and limits: The reported proportion of spike-specific TCRs targeting unmutated variant regions was nearly half. The study sampled repertoires only after the peak T cell response.

There are 15 residues in the CDR3. CDR1 is MRHNA, CDR2 SNTAGT, per germline. The V end was cut by 2 bases, the J end by 3 bases, with 10 bases between. This clonotype was sampled from an adult in good health. The V call is TRBV6-4, the J call TRBJ2-2, with D possibly TRBD1 on 6 matching bases. Sequenced here: peripheral blood, sampled on day 0 of AZD1222 vaccination. CDR3 coding DNA: TGTGCCAGCAGTGACACCGCAGGGGACACCGGGGAGCTGTTTTTT. Translated, it gives CASSDTAGDTGELFF.